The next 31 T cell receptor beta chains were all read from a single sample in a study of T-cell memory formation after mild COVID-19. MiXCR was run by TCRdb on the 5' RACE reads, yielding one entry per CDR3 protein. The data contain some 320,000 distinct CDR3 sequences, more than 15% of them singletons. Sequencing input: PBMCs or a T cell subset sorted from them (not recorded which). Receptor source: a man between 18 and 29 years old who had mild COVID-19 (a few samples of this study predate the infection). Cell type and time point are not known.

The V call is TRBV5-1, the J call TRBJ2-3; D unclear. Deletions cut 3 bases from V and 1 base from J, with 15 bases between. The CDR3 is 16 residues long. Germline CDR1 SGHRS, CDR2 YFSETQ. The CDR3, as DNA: TGCGCCAGCAGCTCTGGTCAGATCGGAGGCACAGATACGCAGTATTTT. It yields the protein CASSSGQIGGTDTQYF.

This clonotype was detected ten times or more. CDR3 protein: CASSLVGEGRDEQFF. The CDR3 coding sequence is TGCGCCAGCAGCTTGGTTGGAGAGGGGAGAGATGAGCAGTTCTTC. The chain carries TRBV5-1 and TRBJ2-1, with D possibly being TRBD1 or TRBD2 (5 bases each). The CDR3 sequence is 15 residues long. Germline V gives CDR1 SGHRS, CDR2 YFSETQ. V was shortened by 0 bases and J by 8 bases, with 15 bases between the two germline ends.

The CDR3 region has the DNA TGCGCCAGCAGCCAAGCATTAACCGGGATCCATAATTCACCCCTCCACTTT. Its translation is CASSQALTGIHNSPLHF. V and J are TRBV4-1 and TRBJ1-6; D is uncertain. The V gene lost 1 base and the J gene lost 5 bases, with 15 bases spanning the gap. Per germline, CDR1 MGHRA and CDR2 YSYEKL. The CDR3 extends over 17 amino acids.

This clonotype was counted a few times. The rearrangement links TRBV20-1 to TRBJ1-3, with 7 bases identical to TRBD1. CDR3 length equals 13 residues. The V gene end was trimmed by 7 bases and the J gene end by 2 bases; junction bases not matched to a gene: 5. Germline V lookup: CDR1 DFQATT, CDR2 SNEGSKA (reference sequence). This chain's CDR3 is CSGLQGTGNTIYF. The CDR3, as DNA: TGCAGTGGGCTACAGGGGACTGGAAACACCATATATTTT.

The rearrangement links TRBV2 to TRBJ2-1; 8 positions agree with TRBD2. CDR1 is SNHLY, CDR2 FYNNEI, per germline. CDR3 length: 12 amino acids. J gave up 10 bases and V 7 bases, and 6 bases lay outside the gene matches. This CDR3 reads CASISGVNEQFF. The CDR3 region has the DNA TGTGCCAGCATTAGCGGGGTTAACGAGCAGTTCTTC.

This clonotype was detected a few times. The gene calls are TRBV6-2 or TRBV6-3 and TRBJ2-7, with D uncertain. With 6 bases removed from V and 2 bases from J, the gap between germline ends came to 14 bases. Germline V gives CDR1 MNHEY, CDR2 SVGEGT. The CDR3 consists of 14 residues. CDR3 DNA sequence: TGTGCCAGCAGCCGAGCGCTCCCCACCTACGAGCAGTACGTC. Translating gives CASSRALPTYEQYV.

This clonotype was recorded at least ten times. The CDR3 bases are TGTGCCAGCTGTGACTTTCAAGAGACCCAGTACTTC. Protein sequence: CASCDFQETQYF. This sequence joins TRBV18 and TRBJ2-5; D remains ambiguous. The V gene lost 7 bases and the J gene lost 2 bases, with 8 bases spanning the gap. Germline-derived CDR1 and CDR2 are KGHSH and LQKENI. This CDR3 region has 12 residues.

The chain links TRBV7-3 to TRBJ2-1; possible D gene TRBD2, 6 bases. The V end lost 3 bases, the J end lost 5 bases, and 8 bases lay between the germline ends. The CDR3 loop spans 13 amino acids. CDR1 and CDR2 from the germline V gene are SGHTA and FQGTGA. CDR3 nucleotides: TGTGCCAGCAGCTTGGGACTCCACAATGAGCAGTTCTTC. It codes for CASSLGLHNEQFF. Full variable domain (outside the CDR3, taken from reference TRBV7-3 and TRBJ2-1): GAGVSQTPSNKVTEKGKYVELRCDPISGHTALYWYRQSLGQGPEFLIYFQGTGAADDSGLPNDRFFAVRPEGSVSTLKIQRTERGDSAVYLCASSLGLHNEQFFGPGTRLTVL.

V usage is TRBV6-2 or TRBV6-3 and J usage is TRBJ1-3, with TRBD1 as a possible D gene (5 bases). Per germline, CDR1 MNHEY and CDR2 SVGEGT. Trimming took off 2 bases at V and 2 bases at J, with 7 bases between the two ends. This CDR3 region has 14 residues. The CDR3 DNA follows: TGTGCCAGCAGTTACCGGGGCGCTGGAAACACCATATATTTT. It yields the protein CASSYRGAGNTIYF.

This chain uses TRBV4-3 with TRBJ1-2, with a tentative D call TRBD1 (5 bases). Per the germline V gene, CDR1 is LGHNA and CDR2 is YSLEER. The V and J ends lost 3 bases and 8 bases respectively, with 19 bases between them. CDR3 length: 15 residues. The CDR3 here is CASSQARSGPWGYTF. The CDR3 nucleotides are TGCGCCAGCAGCCAGGCTCGGTCGGGGCCATGGGGCTACACCTTC.

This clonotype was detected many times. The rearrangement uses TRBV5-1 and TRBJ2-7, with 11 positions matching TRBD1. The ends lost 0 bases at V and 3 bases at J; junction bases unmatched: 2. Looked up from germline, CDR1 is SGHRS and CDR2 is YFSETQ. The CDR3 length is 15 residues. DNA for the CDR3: TGCGCCAGCAGCTTGGCCGGGACAGGGGGCTACGAGCAGTACTTC. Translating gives CASSLAGTGGYEQYF.

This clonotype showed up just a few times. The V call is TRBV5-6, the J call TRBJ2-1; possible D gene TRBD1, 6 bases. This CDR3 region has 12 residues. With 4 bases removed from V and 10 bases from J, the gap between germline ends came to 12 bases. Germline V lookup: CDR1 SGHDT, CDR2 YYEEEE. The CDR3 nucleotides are TGTGCCAGCAGCCTTACAGGGATAGAGCAGTTCTTC. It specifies CASSLTGIEQFF.

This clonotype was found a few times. This CDR3 is CASSLGDSPNQPQHF. CDR3 DNA: TGCGCCAGCAGCTTGGGGGACAGCCCCAATCAGCCCCAGCATTTT. The chain combines TRBV5-1 with TRBJ1-5, with 7 bases matching TRBD1. V shed 0 bases and J 3 bases; nucleotides not matched to a gene: 3. Germline V lookup: CDR1 SGHRS, CDR2 YFSETQ. This CDR3 comprises 15 residues.

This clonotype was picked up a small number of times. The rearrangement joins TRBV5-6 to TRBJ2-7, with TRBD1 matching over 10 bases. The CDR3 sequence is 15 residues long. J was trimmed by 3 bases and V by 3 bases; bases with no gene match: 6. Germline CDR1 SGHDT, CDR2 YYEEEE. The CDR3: CASSSRDRGDYEQYF. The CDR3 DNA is TGTGCCAGCAGCTCCCGGGACAGGGGAGACTACGAGCAGTACTTC.

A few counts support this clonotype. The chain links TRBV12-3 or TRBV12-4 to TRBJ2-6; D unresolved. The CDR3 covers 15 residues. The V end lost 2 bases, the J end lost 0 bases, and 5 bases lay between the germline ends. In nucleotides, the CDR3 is TGTGCCAGCAGTTTATATAACTCTGGGGCCAACGTCCTGACTTTC. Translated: CASSLYNSGANVLTF.

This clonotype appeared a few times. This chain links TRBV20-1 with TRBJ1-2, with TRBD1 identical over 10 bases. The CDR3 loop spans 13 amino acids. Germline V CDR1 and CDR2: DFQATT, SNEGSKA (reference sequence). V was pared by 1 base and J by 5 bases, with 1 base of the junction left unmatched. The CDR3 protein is CSARGQGAYGYTF. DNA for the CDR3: TGCAGTGCTAGAGGACAGGGGGCTTATGGCTACACCTTC.

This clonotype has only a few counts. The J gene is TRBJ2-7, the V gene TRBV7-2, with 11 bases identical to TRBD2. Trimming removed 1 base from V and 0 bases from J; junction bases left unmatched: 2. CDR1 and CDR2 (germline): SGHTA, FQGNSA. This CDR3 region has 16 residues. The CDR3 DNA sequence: TGTGCCAGCAGCTTAGGCGGGACTAGCGGCTCCTACGAGCAGTACTTC. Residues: CASSLGGTSGSYEQYF.

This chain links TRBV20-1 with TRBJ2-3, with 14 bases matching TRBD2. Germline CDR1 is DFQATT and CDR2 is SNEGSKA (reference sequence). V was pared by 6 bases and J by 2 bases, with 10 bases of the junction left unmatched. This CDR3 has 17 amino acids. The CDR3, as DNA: TGCAGTGCCCGTCGACTAGCGGGGGGGTTATACACAGATACGCAGTATTTT. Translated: CSARRLAGGLYTDTQYF.

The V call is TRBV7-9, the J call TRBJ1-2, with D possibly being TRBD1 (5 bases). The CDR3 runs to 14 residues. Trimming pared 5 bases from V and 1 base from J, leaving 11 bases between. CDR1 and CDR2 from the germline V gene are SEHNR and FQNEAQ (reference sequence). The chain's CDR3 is CASSTRQFNYGYTF. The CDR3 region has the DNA TGTGCCAGCAGCACCCGACAGTTTAACTATGGCTACACCTTC.

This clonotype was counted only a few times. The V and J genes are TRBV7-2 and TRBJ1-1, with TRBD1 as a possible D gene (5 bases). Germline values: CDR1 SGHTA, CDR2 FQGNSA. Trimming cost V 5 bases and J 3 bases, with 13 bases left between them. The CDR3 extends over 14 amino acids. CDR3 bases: TGTGCCAGCAGCCAGCGGTGGGGGGACACTGAAGCTTTCTTT. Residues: CASSQRWGDTEAFF.

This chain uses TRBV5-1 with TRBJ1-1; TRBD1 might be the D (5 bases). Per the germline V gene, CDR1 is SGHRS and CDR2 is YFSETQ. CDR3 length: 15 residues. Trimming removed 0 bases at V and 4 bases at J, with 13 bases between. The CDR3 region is CASSLDLVGGTEAFF. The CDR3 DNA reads TGCGCCAGCAGCTTGGATCTCGTCGGGGGCACTGAAGCTTTCTTT.

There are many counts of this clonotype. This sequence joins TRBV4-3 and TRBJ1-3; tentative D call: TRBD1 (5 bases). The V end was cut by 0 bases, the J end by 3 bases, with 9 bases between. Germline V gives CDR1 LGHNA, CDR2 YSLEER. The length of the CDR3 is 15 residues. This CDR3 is CASSQDKRGGNTIYF. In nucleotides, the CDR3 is TGCGCCAGCAGCCAAGATAAAAGGGGTGGAAACACCATATATTTT.

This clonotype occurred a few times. In DNA form, the CDR3 reads TGTGCCAGCAGCCTACAGAGCCCTCAAGAGACCCAGTACTTC. This codes for CASSLQSPQETQYF. The rearrangement uses TRBV6-2 or TRBV6-3 and TRBJ2-5; no clear D. Trimming pared 6 bases from V and 2 bases from J, leaving 13 bases between. The CDR3 consists of 14 residues. Germline CDR1 is MNHEY and CDR2 is SVGEGT.

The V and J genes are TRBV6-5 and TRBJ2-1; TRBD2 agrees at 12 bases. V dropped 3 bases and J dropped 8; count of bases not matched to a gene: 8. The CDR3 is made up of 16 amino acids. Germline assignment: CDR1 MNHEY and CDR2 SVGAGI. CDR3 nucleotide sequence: TGTGCCAGCAGTTATCCGGGACTAGCGGGCGATTATGAGCAGTTCTTC. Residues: CASSYPGLAGDYEQFF.

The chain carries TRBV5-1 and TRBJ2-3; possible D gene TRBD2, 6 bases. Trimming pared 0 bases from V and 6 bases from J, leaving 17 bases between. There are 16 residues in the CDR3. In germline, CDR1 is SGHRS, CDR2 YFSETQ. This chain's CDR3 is CASSLVPGDGSDTQYF. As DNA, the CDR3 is TGCGCCAGCAGCTTGGTCCCGGGAGACGGGTCTGATACGCAGTATTTT.

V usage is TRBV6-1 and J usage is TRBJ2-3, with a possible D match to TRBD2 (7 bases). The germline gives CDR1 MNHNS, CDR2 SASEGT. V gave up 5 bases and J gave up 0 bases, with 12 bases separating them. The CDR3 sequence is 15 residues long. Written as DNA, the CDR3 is TGTGCCAGCAGTAACGGGGGGCCGAGCACAGATACGCAGTATTTT. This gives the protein CASSNGGPSTDTQYF.

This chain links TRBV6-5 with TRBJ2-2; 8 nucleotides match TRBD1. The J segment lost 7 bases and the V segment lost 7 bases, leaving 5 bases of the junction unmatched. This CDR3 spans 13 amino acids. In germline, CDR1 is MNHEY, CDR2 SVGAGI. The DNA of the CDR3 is TGTGCCAGCACTTTACAGGGGGGCGGGGAGCTGTTTTTT. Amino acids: CASTLQGGGELFF.

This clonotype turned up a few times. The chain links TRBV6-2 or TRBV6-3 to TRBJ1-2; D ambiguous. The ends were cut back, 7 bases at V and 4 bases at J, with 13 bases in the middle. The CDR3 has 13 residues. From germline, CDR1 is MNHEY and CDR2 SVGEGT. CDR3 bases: TGTGCCAGCAATCTTGCCGGCCTCTATGGCTACACCTTC. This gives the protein CASNLAGLYGYTF.

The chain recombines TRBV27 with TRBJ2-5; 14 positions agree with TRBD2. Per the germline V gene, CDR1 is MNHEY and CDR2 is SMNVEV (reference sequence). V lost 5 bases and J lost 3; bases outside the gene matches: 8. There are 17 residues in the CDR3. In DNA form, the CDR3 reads TGTGCCAGCAGTCAATGGACTAGCGGGGGGTTTGAAGAGACCCAGTACTTC. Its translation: CASSQWTSGGFEETQYF.

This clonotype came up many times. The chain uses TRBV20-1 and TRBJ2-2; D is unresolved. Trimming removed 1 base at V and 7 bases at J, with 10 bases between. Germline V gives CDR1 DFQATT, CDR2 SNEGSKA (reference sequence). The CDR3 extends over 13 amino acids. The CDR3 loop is CSARARADGELFF. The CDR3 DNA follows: TGCAGTGCTAGAGCAAGGGCCGACGGGGAGCTGTTTTTT.

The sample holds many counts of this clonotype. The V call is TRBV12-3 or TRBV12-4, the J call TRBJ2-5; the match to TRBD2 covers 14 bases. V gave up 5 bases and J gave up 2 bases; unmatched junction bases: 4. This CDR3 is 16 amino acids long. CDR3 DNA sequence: TGTGCCAGCAGTCCGAGACTAGCGGGGGGGCAAGAGACCCAGTACTTC. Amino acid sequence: CASSPRLAGGQETQYF.